A selection of T cell receptor beta chains follows, all from one sample in a study of blood T cell repertoires in COVID-19. Sequenced by immunoSEQ multiplex PCR; TCRdb stores in-frame clones only, minus some. The sample holds roughly 60,000 clones; more than 65% are singletons and the top ten take 5.6%. What was sequenced was peripheral blood. Source of these receptors: a woman in her fifties or sixties with acute or convalescent COVID-19. Both conserved end residues are part of each CDR3. Each record gives: J gene, D gene, clone size, V gene, CDR3 protein, CDR3 DNA. D genes are given only for firm matches. A row's size may be missing; if present it is once, few, many or a size class.

j_call: TRBJ1-2
d_call: TRBD1
clone_size: few
v_call: TRBV7-2
cdr3_aa: CASSLALWDRGFYYGYTF
cdr3_nt: TGTGCCAGCAGCTTAGCGTTGTGGGACAGGGGGTTTTATTATGGCTACACCTTC

j_call: TRBJ1-1
d_call: .
clone_size: .
v_call: TRBV3-1/TRBV3-2
cdr3_aa: CASSKQGLNTEAFF
cdr3_nt: TGTGCCAGCAGCAAACAGGGTTTGAACACTGAAGCTTTCTTT

j_call: TRBJ2-1
d_call: .
clone_size: once
v_call: TRBV15
cdr3_aa: CATSRDRIYNNEQFF
cdr3_nt: TGTGCCACCAGCAGAGATCGTATTTATAACAATGAGCAGTTCTTC

j_call: TRBJ2-1
d_call: TRBD1
clone_size: once
v_call: TRBV5-1
cdr3_aa: CASSLGDSYNEQFF
cdr3_nt: TGCGCCAGCAGCTTGGGGGACAGCTACAATGAGCAGTTCTTC

j_call: TRBJ2-2
d_call: .
clone_size: .
v_call: TRBV19
cdr3_aa: CASSVDRANTGELFF
cdr3_nt: TGTGCCAGTAGTGTGGACAGAGCGAACACCGGGGAGCTGTTTTTT

j_call: TRBJ2-2
d_call: .
clone_size: .
v_call: TRBV10-3
cdr3_aa: CAATKNANTGELFF
cdr3_nt: TGTGCCGCCACAAAGAACGCGAACACCGGGGAGCTGTTTTTT

j_call: TRBJ2-7
d_call: TRBD1
clone_size: .
v_call: TRBV4-1
cdr3_aa: CASSQGQGALYEQYF
cdr3_nt: TGCGCCAGCAGCCAAGGACAGGGGGCCCTCTACGAGCAGTACTTC

j_call: TRBJ1-1
d_call: TRBD1
clone_size: .
v_call: TRBV30
cdr3_aa: CAWYLQGSTEAFF
cdr3_nt: TGTGCCTGGTACCTACAGGGGAGCACTGAAGCTTTCTTT

j_call: TRBJ1-1
d_call: TRBD1
clone_size: .
v_call: TRBV6-1
cdr3_aa: CASSEVRTGRRTEAFF
cdr3_nt: TGTGCCAGCAGTGAAGTTCGGACAGGGAGGAGGACTGAAGCTTTCTTT

j_call: TRBJ2-7
d_call: TRBD1
clone_size: .
v_call: TRBV13
cdr3_aa: CASSLVATGNPYEQYF
cdr3_nt: TGTGCCAGCAGCTTAGTTGCGACAGGGAACCCCTACGAGCAGTACTTC

j_call: TRBJ2-1
d_call: .
clone_size: once
v_call: TRBV12-5
cdr3_aa: CASGQGGAGGNEQFF
cdr3_nt: TGTGCTAGTGGTCAGGGGGGCGCAGGAGGCAATGAGCAGTTCTTC

j_call: TRBJ2-1
d_call: .
clone_size: .
v_call: TRBV18
cdr3_aa: CASSPGRGNEQFF
cdr3_nt: TGTGCCAGCTCACCAGGCAGAGGCAACGAGCAGTTCTTC

j_call: TRBJ1-1
d_call: .
clone_size: .
v_call: TRBV29-1
cdr3_aa: CSVESVNTEAFF
cdr3_nt: TGCAGCGTTGAGTCCGTGAACACTGAAGCTTTCTTT

j_call: TRBJ1-1
d_call: .
clone_size: .
v_call: TRBV6-6
cdr3_aa: CASSYESRVAEAFF
cdr3_nt: TGTGCCAGCAGTTACGAAAGCAGGGTGGCTGAAGCTTTCTTT

j_call: TRBJ1-2
d_call: .
clone_size: few
v_call: TRBV6-5
cdr3_aa: CASSYSGGRGASGYTF
cdr3_nt: TGTGCCAGCAGTTACTCGGGGGGAAGAGGGGCGAGTGGCTACACCTTC

j_call: TRBJ1-1
d_call: .
clone_size: few
v_call: TRBV19
cdr3_aa: CASTFLGARVTEAFF
cdr3_nt: TGTGCCAGTACCTTCCTAGGGGCTCGGGTGACTGAAGCTTTCTTT

j_call: TRBJ2-3
d_call: TRBD2
clone_size: .
v_call: TRBV5-1
cdr3_aa: CASSPKGLAGVSLTDTQYF
cdr3_nt: TGCGCCAGCAGCCCCAAGGGGCTAGCGGGGGTCTCTCTCACAGATACGCAGTATTTT

j_call: TRBJ1-3
d_call: TRBD1
clone_size: .
v_call: TRBV5-4
cdr3_aa: CASSAGTGGVLSSGNTIYF
cdr3_nt: TGTGCCAGCAGTGCCGGGACAGGGGGCGTCCTGAGCTCTGGAAACACCATATATTTT

j_call: TRBJ2-3
d_call: .
clone_size: .
v_call: TRBV5-1
cdr3_aa: CASSLTDTQYF
cdr3_nt: TGCGCCAGCAGCCTCACAGATACGCAGTATTTT

j_call: TRBJ1-5
d_call: .
clone_size: .
v_call: TRBV30
cdr3_aa: CAWSSGPSNQPQHF
cdr3_nt: TGTGCCTGGAGTAGCGGACCGAGCAATCAGCCCCAGCATTTT

j_call: TRBJ2-2
d_call: TRBD1
clone_size: .
v_call: TRBV5-1
cdr3_aa: CASSLRTGDTGELFF
cdr3_nt: TGCGCCAGCAGTTTGCGAACAGGGGATACCGGGGAGCTGTTTTTT

j_call: TRBJ2-1
d_call: TRBD2
clone_size: .
v_call: TRBV11-1
cdr3_aa: CASSTPTSGGGHEQFF
cdr3_nt: TGTGCCAGCAGCACCCCAACTAGCGGGGGGGGGCATGAGCAGTTCTTC

j_call: TRBJ1-5
d_call: TRBD1
clone_size: .
v_call: TRBV6-1
cdr3_aa: CASSEGDSSYQPQHF
cdr3_nt: TGTGCCAGCAGTGAAGGGGACAGCAGTTATCAGCCCCAGCATTTT

j_call: TRBJ2-7
d_call: TRBD2
clone_size: .
v_call: TRBV19
cdr3_aa: CASSLRLPGTSGYEQYF
cdr3_nt: TGTGCCAGTAGTCTACGACTGCCCGGGACTAGCGGCTACGAGCAGTACTTC

j_call: TRBJ1-1
d_call: TRBD1
clone_size: .
v_call: TRBV11-2
cdr3_aa: CASSLVAGTANTEAFF
cdr3_nt: TGTGCCAGCAGCTTAGTAGCCGGGACAGCGAACACTGAAGCTTTCTTT

j_call: TRBJ1-4
d_call: TRBD1
clone_size: .
v_call: TRBV19
cdr3_aa: CASTDRGRAGEKLFF
cdr3_nt: TGTGCCAGTACGGATAGGGGGCGGGCGGGCGAAAAACTGTTTTTT

j_call: TRBJ2-7
d_call: .
clone_size: once
v_call: TRBV5-1
cdr3_aa: CASSLDQGPYEQYF
cdr3_nt: TGCGCCAGCAGCTTGGATCAGGGTCCTTACGAGCAGTACTTC

j_call: TRBJ2-7
d_call: .
clone_size: .
v_call: TRBV12-3/TRBV12-4
cdr3_aa: CASGAGKKYEQYF
cdr3_nt: TGTGCCAGCGGTGCAGGGAAAAAGTACGAGCAGTACTTC

j_call: TRBJ1-2
d_call: TRBD1
clone_size: .
v_call: TRBV4-1
cdr3_aa: CASSQGGQETYGYTF
cdr3_nt: TGCGCCAGCAGCCAAGGGGGACAGGAGACCTATGGCTACACCTTC

j_call: TRBJ1-3
d_call: TRBD1
clone_size: few
v_call: TRBV9
cdr3_aa: CASSVDPTGGGNTIYF
cdr3_nt: TGTGCCAGCAGCGTAGACCCGACAGGGGGCGGAAACACCATATATTTT

j_call: TRBJ1-1
d_call: TRBD1
clone_size: .
v_call: TRBV4-2
cdr3_aa: CASSPGQQNTEAFF
cdr3_nt: TGTGCCAGCAGCCCGGGACAGCAGAACACTGAAGCTTTCTTT

j_call: TRBJ1-6
d_call: .
clone_size: .
v_call: TRBV3-1/TRBV3-2
cdr3_aa: CASSQDLGRGYNSPLHF
cdr3_nt: TGTGCCAGCAGCCAAGATTTGGGGAGGGGCTATAATTCACCCCTCCACTTT

j_call: TRBJ1-1
d_call: .
clone_size: .
v_call: TRBV30
cdr3_aa: CAWSWQREAFF
cdr3_nt: TGTGCCTGGAGTTGGCAGCGGGAGGCTTTCTTT

j_call: TRBJ1-6
d_call: .
clone_size: medium-sized
v_call: TRBV15
cdr3_aa: CATSRVSWVGGSYNSPLHF
cdr3_nt: TGTGCCACCAGCAGAGTCTCGTGGGTGGGAGGCTCCTATAATTCACCCCTCCACTTT

j_call: TRBJ1-2
d_call: .
clone_size: .
v_call: TRBV5-4
cdr3_aa: CASSFDPGNNYGYTF
cdr3_nt: TGTGCCAGCAGTTTTGACCCAGGAAATAACTATGGCTACACCTTC

j_call: TRBJ1-1
d_call: .
clone_size: .
v_call: TRBV6-5
cdr3_aa: CASSYGGNMNTEAFF
cdr3_nt: TGTGCCAGCAGTTACGGGGGGAATATGAACACTGAAGCTTTCTTT

j_call: TRBJ1-6
d_call: .
clone_size: .
v_call: TRBV2
cdr3_aa: CASSDRTAYNSPLHF
cdr3_nt: TGTGCCAGCAGCGATCGGACAGCATATAATTCACCCCTCCACTTT

j_call: TRBJ2-1
d_call: .
clone_size: .
v_call: TRBV10-3
cdr3_aa: CAISESGGTYNEQFF
cdr3_nt: TGTGCCATCAGTGAGTCTGGCGGAACCTACAATGAGCAGTTCTTC

j_call: TRBJ2-5
d_call: .
clone_size: .
v_call: TRBV11-2
cdr3_aa: CASSFSGHQRETQYF
cdr3_nt: TGTGCCAGCAGCTTTTCGGGACATCAACGGGAGACCCAGTACTTC

j_call: TRBJ1-1
d_call: .
clone_size: .
v_call: TRBV7-2
cdr3_aa: CASSYKGVGDTEAFF
cdr3_nt: TGTGCCAGCAGCTACAAGGGGGTTGGCGACACTGAAGCTTTCTTT

j_call: TRBJ2-7
d_call: .
clone_size: .
v_call: TRBV2
cdr3_aa: CASSERQDYEQYF
cdr3_nt: TGTGCCAGCAGTGAAAGGCAGGACTACGAGCAGTACTTC

j_call: TRBJ1-1
d_call: TRBD1
clone_size: .
v_call: TRBV4-1
cdr3_aa: CASSQETGLDTEAFF
cdr3_nt: TGCGCCAGCAGCCAAGAGACAGGGTTGGACACTGAAGCTTTCTTT

j_call: TRBJ2-7
d_call: TRBD2
clone_size: once
v_call: TRBV19
cdr3_aa: CASSQAGASYEQYF
cdr3_nt: TGTGCCAGCAGTCAAGCGGGGGCCTCCTACGAGCAGTACTTC